These 27 T cell receptor beta chains came from one sample sequenced in a study of blood T cell repertoires in COVID-19. The protocol was immunoSEQ multiplex PCR, while the TCRdb copy is restricted to in-frame clones and leaves out a portion. The sample has roughly 200,000 clones; around 80% are singletons. What was sequenced was peripheral blood. The receptors derive from a man aged 35 to 55 with active or convalescent COVID-19.

A single count supports this clone. One end of the junction varies from germline; a read error may be responsible. The chain combines TRBV7-9 with TRBJ2-7, with D unresolved. This CDR3 spans 16 amino acids. The germline CDR1 and CDR2 sequences are SEHNR and FQNEAQ (reference sequence). DNA of the CDR3: TGTGCCAGCAGCCCCCTTACCGAGACTCCTCCTACGAGCACCCAGTTC. It specifies CASSPLTETPPTSTQF.

This rearrangement joins TRBV4-3 to TRBJ1-4; D is unclear. Germline assignment: CDR1 LGHNA and CDR2 YSLEER. Trimming removed 2 bases from V and 0 bases from J, with 10 bases in between. The CDR3 contains 16 residues. The DNA of the CDR3 is TGCGCCAGCAGCCAATCTTATCTTGCAACTAATGAAAAACTGTTTTTT. This encodes CASSQSYLATNEKLFF.

A note on this clone: The sample carries other DNA sequences with the same CDR3. The V call is TRBV23-1, the J call TRBJ1-5, with 8 bases that match TRBD1. TRBV23-1 is annotated as an ORF whose role is uncertain. After removal of 1 base from V and 5 bases from J, the junction contained 7 bases not matched to a gene. The CDR3 spans 16 residues. CDR3 nucleotide sequence: TGCGCCAGCAGTCAATTCTCCAGGGGGCAGGATCAGCCCCAGCATTTT. This codes for CASSQFSRGQDQPQHF.

The gene calls are TRBV7-9 and TRBJ1-3, with a tentative D call TRBD1 (6 bases). The CDR3 extends over 16 amino acids. Germline V gives CDR1 SEHNR, CDR2 FQNEAQ (reference sequence). The ends were cut back, 0 bases at V and 2 bases at J, with 11 bases in the middle. Here the CDR3 DNA reads TGTGCCAGCAGCTTAGCGGCGACAGGAACTGGAAACACCATATATTTT. Translating gives CASSLAATGTGNTIYF.

The chain employs TRBV30 and TRBJ1-3, with D perhaps TRBD1 (5 bases). CDR3 length: 15 amino acids. Germline V gene data show CDR1 as GTSNPN and CDR2 as SVGIG (reference sequence). Trimming removed 4 bases at V and 0 bases at J, with 13 bases between. CDR3: CAWNLGGNSGNTIYF. The CDR3 coding sequence is TGTGCCTGGAATTTGGGGGGAAACTCTGGAAACACCATATATTTT. The variable domain in full, with the rest retrieved from reference TRBV30 and TRBJ1-3, is SQTIHQWPATLVQPVGSPLSLECTVEGTSNPNLYWYRQAAGRGLQLLFYSVGIGQISSEVPQNLSASRPQDRQFILSSKKLLLSDSGFYLCAWNLGGNSGNTIYFGEGSWLTVV.

J is TRBJ1-2 and V is TRBV5-1; TRBD1 agrees at 10 bases. The CDR3 has 13 residues. Germline V gene sequence: CDR1 SGHRS, CDR2 YFSETQ. With 5 bases clipped from V and 7 bases from J, the junction kept 5 bases outside the gene matches. The CDR3 DNA reads TGCGCCAGCAGATCCGGGACAGGGGCTGGCTACACCTTC. It encodes CASRSGTGAGYTF.

The chain joins TRBV5-1 to TRBJ1-2, with TRBD1 as a possible D gene (6 bases). This CDR3 has 14 residues. CDR1 and CDR2 from the germline V gene are SGHRS and YFSETQ. Trimming removed 2 bases from V and 2 bases from J, with 10 bases in between. The DNA for the CDR3 is TGCGCCAGCAGCTTTAGTCAGGGGAACTATGGCTACACCTTC. Translation gives CASSFSQGNYGYTF. The whole variable domain, filled in from reference TRBV5-1 and TRBJ1-2, reads KAGVTQTPRYLIKTRGQQVTLSCSPISGHRSVSWYQQTPGQGLQFLFEYFSETQRNKGNFPGRFSGRQFSNSRSEMNVSTLELGDSALYLCASSFSQGNYGYTFGSGTRLTVV.

The CDR3 protein is CAWNEGGSDTQYF. In DNA, the CDR3 is TGTGCCTGGAATGAGGGGGGGTCAGATACGCAGTATTTT. This chain connects TRBV30 to TRBJ2-3; perhaps TRBD2 as D (7 bases). The CDR3 loop spans 13 amino acids. Germline CDR1 GTSNPN, CDR2 SVGIG (reference sequence). V lost 4 bases and J lost 4, with 12 bases in between.

The table lists this clone with a count of one. V is TRBV14 and J is TRBJ2-5; D unclear. Between the trimmed V and J ends, which lost 6 bases and 5 bases, there was a span of 10 bases. Germline V gives CDR1 SGHDN, CDR2 FVKESK. There are 12 residues in the CDR3. The CDR3 is CASSSVAETQYF. The CDR3, as DNA: TGTGCCAGCAGTTCGGTTGCGGAGACCCAGTACTTC.

This clone was observed a few times. The chain combines TRBV7-6 with TRBJ1-1; maybe TRBD1 (5 bases). The germline V and J ends were trimmed by 1 base and 2 bases, with 11 bases remaining between them. This CDR3 comprises 15 residues. The V gene's germline CDR1 is SGHVS and CDR2 FNYEAQ. The DNA for the CDR3 is TGTGCCAGCAGCTTAGGGACATTTTTCAACACTGAAGCTTTCTTT. Residues: CASSLGTFFNTEAFF.

The chain carries TRBV4-2 and TRBJ1-1, with D uncertain. The CDR3 is made up of 15 amino acids. Trimming left V 0 bases short and J 1 base short, with 9 bases between. Germline V lookup: CDR1 LGHNA, CDR2 YNFKEQ. CDR3: CASSQEWAPNTEAFF. The CDR3 DNA reads TGTGCCAGCAGCCAAGAATGGGCCCCGAACACTGAAGCTTTCTTT.

CDR3 protein: CASSPRIQGLTDTQYF. The DNA for the CDR3 is TGTGCCAGCTCACCTCGAATCCAGGGTTTAACAGATACGCAGTATTTT. This rearrangement joins TRBV18 to TRBJ2-3; perhaps TRBD1 as D (5 bases). The CDR3 contains 16 residues. Germline V gene data show CDR1 as KGHSH and CDR2 as LQKENI. The V gene lost 3 bases and the J gene lost 3 bases, with 16 bases spanning the gap.

The CDR3 DNA reads TGTGCCAGCAGCCCCCTCAGCACATTTGGACAGCGGGAGACCCAGTACTTC. It codes for CASSPLSTFGQRETQYF. The chain combines TRBV14 with TRBJ2-5, with a possible D match to TRBD1 (6 bases). The length of the CDR3 is 17 residues. V dropped 4 bases and J dropped 5 bases, with 23 bases sitting between them. Germline assignment: CDR1 SGHDN and CDR2 FVKESK. Filled out from reference TRBV14 and TRBJ2-5, the complete variable domain reads EAGVTQFPSHSVIEKGQTVTLRCDPISGHDNLYWYRRVMGKEIKFLLHFVKESKQDESGMPNNRFLAERTGGTYSTLKVQPAELEDSGVYFCASSPLSTFGQRETQYFGPGTRLLVL.

The chain employs TRBV4-1 and TRBJ1-4; no clear D gene. CDR1 and CDR2 from the germline V gene are MGHRA and YSYEKL. This CDR3 contains 13 residues. Trimming removed 1 base at V and 8 bases at J, with 8 bases between. CDR3 coding DNA: TGCGCCAGCAGCCAAGTGTCGGGAGAAAAACTGTTTTTT. It codes for CASSQVSGEKLFF.

This clone was seen once. The rearrangement links TRBV2 to TRBJ1-2; a weak D match, TRBD1 (5 bases). Germline CDR1 reads SNHLY; CDR2 reads FYNNEI. The CDR3 is 15 amino acids. Trimming pared 4 bases from V and 7 bases from J, leaving 19 bases between. As DNA, the CDR3 is TGTGCCAGCAGTGCGATGAACGGGGGGACCATTGGCTACACCTTC. Translation gives CASSAMNGGTIGYTF.

This chain uses TRBV7-9 with TRBJ1-2, with D tentatively TRBD1 (5 bases). V shed 5 bases and J shed 0 bases, with 22 bases lying between them. The CDR3 sequence is 18 residues long. Looked up from germline, CDR1 is SEHNR and CDR2 is FQNEAQ (reference sequence). The CDR3 sequence is CASSLEGTVIFSNYGYTF. CDR3 coding DNA: TGTGCCAGCAGCCTGGAGGGGACTGTCATTTTTTCTAACTATGGCTACACCTTC.

The chain recombines TRBV24-1 with TRBJ2-6, with D possibly matching TRBD2 (5 bases). Trimming shortened V by 4 bases and J by 2 bases, and 8 bases separated the two germline ends. This CDR3 is built from 15 residues. Germline V lookup: CDR1 KGHDR, CDR2 SFDVKD. As DNA, the CDR3 is TGTGCCACCAGTGAACCGGGGACTGGGGCCAACGTCCTGACTTTC. Its translation: CATSEPGTGANVLTF.

The chain links TRBV18 to TRBJ2-5, with a possible D match to TRBD2 (6 bases). This CDR3 comprises 15 residues. Germline lookup yields CDR1 KGHSH and CDR2 LQKENI. The V and J ends lost 3 bases and 2 bases respectively, with 13 bases between them. This CDR3 reads CASSPGVSGQETQYF. CDR3 nucleotides: TGTGCCAGCTCACCGGGGGTGAGCGGGCAAGAGACCCAGTACTTC.

As to this clone: Other DNA sequences in the sample encode the same CDR3. The rearrangement links TRBV11-2 to TRBJ1-1; 8 positions match TRBD1. Germline-derived CDR1 and CDR2 are SGHAT and FQNNGV. The trim removed 5 bases at V and 2 bases at J, leaving 4 bases unmatched. The CDR3 extends over 14 amino acids. Here the CDR3 DNA reads TGTGCCAGCAGCCCCGGACAGGGAAACACTGAAGCTTTCTTT. Translated: CASSPGQGNTEAFF.

The chain couples TRBV18 to TRBJ2-7; weak D call: TRBD1 (6 bases). The germline V gene encodes CDR1 KGHSH and CDR2 LQKENI. V gave up 3 bases and J gave up 6 bases, with 18 bases separating them. The CDR3 loop spans 15 amino acids. As DNA, the CDR3 is TGTGCCAGCTCACCGGTGGGTGGGGGCGCGGGCGAGCAGTACTTC. This gives the protein CASSPVGGGAGEQYF. Full variable domain (missing parts from reference TRBV18 and TRBJ2-7): NAGVMQNPRHLVRRRGQEARLRCSPMKGHSHVYWYRQLPEEGLKFMVYLQKENIIDESGMPKERFSAEFPKEGPSILRIQQVVRGDSAAYFCASSPVGGGAGEQYFGPGTRLTVT.

The chain links TRBV6-1 to TRBJ1-1; D gene uncertain. CDR3 length: 15 amino acids. V was pared by 0 bases and J by 3 bases, with 11 bases between. Germline V gene lookup returns CDR1 MNHNS and CDR2 SASEGT. Here the CDR3 reads CASSEAQEPYTEAFF. The CDR3 bases are TGTGCCAGCAGTGAAGCGCAGGAACCCTACACTGAAGCTTTCTTT.

The chain carries TRBV7-9 and TRBJ2-7; the D gene is possibly TRBD1 (6 bases). Trimming shortened V by 0 bases and J by 3 bases, and 15 bases separated the two germline ends. This CDR3 spans 16 amino acids. Germline V gives CDR1 SEHNR, CDR2 FQNEAQ (reference sequence). The CDR3 DNA is TGTGCCAGCAGCTTAGCGTCCTTGAAGGGGGACTACGAGCAGTACTTC. The encoded protein is CASSLASLKGDYEQYF.

V is TRBV6-5 and J is TRBJ1-1; D gene uncertain. This CDR3 has 14 residues. Germline-derived CDR1 and CDR2 are MNHEY and SVGAGI. The V end was cut by 6 bases, the J end by 4 bases, with 15 bases between. The CDR3 protein is CASRPPGKSTEAFF. In DNA form, the CDR3 reads TGTGCCAGCAGACCCCCGGGGAAAAGCACTGAAGCTTTCTTT.

V and J are TRBV4-1 and TRBJ2-5, with 8 nucleotides matching TRBD1. The CDR3 has 16 amino acids. Per the germline V gene, CDR1 is MGHRA and CDR2 is YSYEKL. Trimming at V came to 5 bases and at J to 5 bases, leaving 13 bases not matched to a gene. The CDR3 loop reads CASSKADRVGLETQYF. The CDR3 bases are TGCGCCAGCAGCAAAGCGGACAGGGTAGGATTGGAGACCCAGTACTTC.

The chain couples TRBV6-5 to TRBJ2-5, with 8 bases fitting TRBD2. Per the germline V gene, CDR1 is MNHEY and CDR2 is SVGAGI. The CDR3 extends over 13 amino acids. Trimming took 9 bases from V and 5 from J; bases not matched to a gene: 8. CDR3 in amino acids: CASERTSRETQYF. The CDR3 DNA is TGTGCCAGTGAGCGGACTAGCAGGGAGACCCAGTACTTC.

The gene calls are TRBV13 and TRBJ1-2, with 10 bases that match TRBD1. There are 14 residues in the CDR3. Germline V gene sequence: CDR1 PRHDT, CDR2 FYEKMQ (reference sequence). Trimming at V came to 5 bases and at J to 11 bases, leaving 11 bases not matched to a gene. Here the CDR3 DNA reads TGTGCCAGCAGCCCTTCGGGACAGGGGCTGAGGTACACCTTC. Its protein product is CASSPSGQGLRYTF.

The chain combines TRBV11-2 with TRBJ2-1, with 9 bases fitting TRBD2. Germline trimming cut 0 bases from V and 1 base from J; bases unmatched to any gene: 10. Germline values: CDR1 SGHAT, CDR2 FQNNGV. The CDR3 covers 19 residues. CDR3 in DNA: TGTGCCAGCAGCTTAGAAGGTCTTAGCGGGAGAGGGTCCTACAATGAGCAGTTCTTC. This encodes CASSLEGLSGRGSYNEQFF.